Included here is one T cell receptor beta chain sequence, with context. Germline CDR1 and CDR2: ENHRY and SYGVKD. V shed 2 bases, J shed 7 bases, and the junction held 4 bases outside the gene matches. This CDR3 contains 14 residues. Libraries were prepared by immunoSEQ multiplex PCR; TCRdb keeps only in-frame clonotypes and omits some of them. The sample consists of around 310,000 clones, roughly 85% of them appearing once. This record comes from a study of cytotoxic CD8 clonotypes in ibrutinib-treated CLL. Across the study: Partial responses totalled approximately 25 and complete responses 2; after median about six years, about 15 remained remitted and around twelve progressed.

This receptor was taken from a human donor with chronic lymphocytic leukemia. The V call is TRBV10-3, the J call TRBJ2-5, with 10 bases that match TRBD2. Specimen: PBMCs, collected before ibrutinib treatment. CDR3 sequence reads: CAISELAGEGTQYF. CDR3 in DNA: TGTGCCATCAGTGAGCTAGCGGGAGAGGGGACCCAGTACTTC.